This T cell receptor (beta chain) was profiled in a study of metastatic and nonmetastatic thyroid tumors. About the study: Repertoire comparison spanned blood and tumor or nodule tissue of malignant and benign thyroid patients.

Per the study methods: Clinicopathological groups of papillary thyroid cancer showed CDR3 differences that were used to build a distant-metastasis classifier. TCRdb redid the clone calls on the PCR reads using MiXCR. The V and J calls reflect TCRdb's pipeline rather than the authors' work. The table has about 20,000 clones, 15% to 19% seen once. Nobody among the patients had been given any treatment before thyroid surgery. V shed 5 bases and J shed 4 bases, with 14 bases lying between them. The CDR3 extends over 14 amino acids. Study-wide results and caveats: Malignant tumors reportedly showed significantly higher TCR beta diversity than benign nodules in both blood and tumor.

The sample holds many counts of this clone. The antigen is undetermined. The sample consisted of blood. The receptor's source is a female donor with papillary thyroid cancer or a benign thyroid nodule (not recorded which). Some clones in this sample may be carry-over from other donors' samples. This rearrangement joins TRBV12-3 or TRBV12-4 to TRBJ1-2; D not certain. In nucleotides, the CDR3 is TGTGCCAGCAGTATGGGTCAATCTGGCTATGGCTACACCTTC. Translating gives CASSMGQSGYGYTF.